The 16 T cell receptor beta chains presented below share a single source sample, sequenced in a study of cytomegalovirus exposure and HLA in healthy donors. The assay was immunoSEQ multiplex PCR, and TCRdb's table has in-frame clones only and misses some. Altogether 65,000 to 80,000 clones are present, about 93% being singletons, with the ten largest covering 1.5% to 2%. Sequencing was carried out using PBMCs. The receptors were gathered from a woman aged 18-30 years in good health and CMV-seropositive.

This sequence joins TRBV6-5 and TRBJ2-3; 7 nucleotides align to TRBD1. The ends lost 10 bases at V and 6 bases at J; junction bases unmatched: 4. Germline CDR1 reads MNHEY; CDR2 reads SVGAGI. The CDR3 has 11 amino acids. CDR3 sequence: CATRQGDTQYF. The CDR3 region has the DNA TGTGCCACCCGACAGGGCGATACGCAGTATTTT.

The chain combines TRBV7-9 with TRBJ1-5; the match to TRBD1 covers 7 bases. J gave up 5 bases and V 5 bases, and 15 bases lay outside the gene matches. Germline CDR1 and CDR2: SEHNR and FQNEAQ (reference sequence). This CDR3 is built from 17 residues. Written as DNA, the CDR3 is TGTGCCAGCAGCCCTGAGGGGGCCGAACTACTACATCAGCCCCAGCATTTT. Protein: CASSPEGAELLHQPQHF. Full variable domain (outside the CDR3, taken from reference TRBV7-9 and TRBJ1-5): DTGVSQNPRHKITKRGQNVTFRCDPISEHNRLYWYRQTLGQGPEFLTYFQNEAQLEKSRLLSDRFSAERPKGSFSTLEIQRTEQGDSAMYLCASSPEGAELLHQPQHFGDGTRLSIL.

In the case of this clone: Other DNA sequences from this sample encode an identical CDR3 as well. The chain carries TRBV15 and TRBJ1-6, with D possibly matching TRBD1 (6 bases). Germline lookup yields CDR1 LNHNV and CDR2 YYDKDF (reference sequence). This CDR3 is 16 amino acids long. Trimming left V 5 bases short and J 0 bases short, with 11 bases between. The CDR3 is CATSRDISSYNSPLHF. The CDR3 coding sequence is TGTGCCACCAGCCGGGACATAAGCTCCTATAATTCACCCCTCCACTTT.

V usage is TRBV2 and J usage is TRBJ1-6; TRBD1 aligns across 9 bases. Germline CDR1 SNHLY, CDR2 FYNNEI. J was trimmed by 2 bases and V by 7 bases; bases with no gene match: 6. The CDR3 consists of 16 residues. The CDR3 nucleotides read TGTGCCAGCACTAGGGACAGGGCCACCTATAATTCACCCCTCCACTTT. As protein: CASTRDRATYNSPLHF.

This chain connects TRBV7-8 to TRBJ2-5, with 9 bases identical to TRBD2. The CDR3 length is 15 residues. The germline V gene has CDR1 SGHVS and CDR2 FQNEAQ. J gave up 5 bases and V 6 bases, and 10 bases lay outside the gene matches. The CDR3 sequence: CASRLLAGASETQYF. The DNA for the CDR3 is TGTGCCAGCAGGCTCTTAGCGGGGGCCTCGGAGACCCAGTACTTC.

The genes are TRBV10-2 and TRBJ2-1; no reliable D call. The CDR3 covers 13 residues. V lost 3 bases, J lost 7 bases, and 10 bases lay in between. Germline assignment: CDR1 WSHSY and CDR2 SAAADI. CDR3 amino acids: CASSDPPGNEQFF. Here the CDR3 DNA reads TGCGCCAGCAGTGATCCCCCCGGTAATGAGCAGTTCTTC.

The chain links TRBV27 to TRBJ1-2, with D possibly TRBD1 on 6 matching bases. The CDR3 contains 15 residues. In germline, CDR1 is MNHEY, CDR2 SMNVEV (reference sequence). Deletions cut 5 bases from V and 8 bases from J, with 21 bases between. The CDR3 is CASSPLSQGTGGYTF. DNA for the CDR3: TGTGCCAGCAGTCCCCTATCCCAGGGGACGGGGGGCTACACCTTC.

This clone was seen a single time. The chain uses TRBV14 and TRBJ2-5, with 8 bases identical to TRBD2. The CDR3 totals 17 residues. V was pared by 4 bases and J by 5 bases, with 15 bases of the junction left unmatched. The germline CDR1 and CDR2 sequences are SGHDN and FVKESK. This chain's CDR3 is CASSLLQAGDLRETQYF. The CDR3 DNA sequence: TGTGCCAGCAGCCTGCTGCAAGCGGGAGATCTAAGGGAGACCCAGTACTTC.

The rearrangement uses TRBV6-6 and TRBJ2-1, with D possibly being TRBD2 (5 bases). The germline V gene has CDR1 MNHNY and CDR2 SVGAGI (reference sequence). Trimming cost V 5 bases and J 6 bases, with 20 bases left between them. This CDR3 has 16 amino acids. CDR3 coding DNA: TGTGCCAGCAGTAGTACACTAGAAGGAACTGGCAATGAGCAGTTCTTC. Protein sequence: CASSSTLEGTGNEQFF.

The J gene is TRBJ1-1, the V gene TRBV9; D may be TRBD1 (5 bases). V was cut by 0 bases and J by 1 base, with 10 bases left in between. Per the germline V gene, CDR1 is SGDLS and CDR2 is YYNGEE. The CDR3 extends over 15 amino acids. CDR3 DNA: TGTGCCAGCAGCGTAGGGGAGGGGTCGAACACTGAAGCTTTCTTT. It yields the protein CASSVGEGSNTEAFF.

The rearrangement joins TRBV6-5 to TRBJ2-3; no firm D call. The V gene's germline CDR1 is MNHEY and CDR2 SVGAGI. V was clipped by 0 bases and J by 0 bases, with 4 bases between them. This CDR3 has 14 residues. The CDR3 reads CASSYSASTDTQYF. Written as DNA, the CDR3 is TGTGCCAGCAGTTACTCGGCCAGCACAGATACGCAGTATTTT.

V usage is TRBV6-5 and J usage is TRBJ1-3; D possibly corresponds to TRBD1 (5 bases). Germline loops: CDR1 MNHEY, CDR2 SVGAGI. V shed 10 bases and J shed 1 base, with 17 bases lying between them. The CDR3 extends over 15 amino acids. CDR3 nucleotide sequence: TGTGCCACCCTAGGGGCGCGGTGGTCTGGAAACACCATATATTTT. It is translated as CATLGARWSGNTIYF.

The rearrangement joins TRBV19 to TRBJ1-2, with D maybe TRBD1 (5 bases). Germline V gives CDR1 LNHDA, CDR2 SQIVND (reference sequence). CDR3 length equals 16 residues. The V gene lost 5 bases and the J gene lost 6 bases, with 22 bases spanning the gap. CDR3 sequence: CASSSWSGGSKDGYTF. As DNA, the CDR3 is TGTGCCAGTAGTTCCTGGTCGGGGGGGAGTAAAGATGGCTACACCTTC.

The chain uses TRBV28 and TRBJ2-1, with D possibly being TRBD1 (6 bases). The germline V gene has CDR1 MDHEN and CDR2 SYDVKM. The CDR3 is made up of 14 amino acids. V was trimmed by 8 bases and J by 5 bases, leaving 16 bases between them. The CDR3 DNA is TGTGCCAGCCGGAACACGACAGGAAACAATGAGCAGTTCTTC. Translating gives CASRNTTGNNEQFF.

The rearrangement uses TRBV2 and TRBJ1-2, with TRBD1 identical over 7 bases. V dropped 5 bases and J dropped 4; count of bases not matched to a gene: 4. CDR3 length: 13 amino acids. Per germline, CDR1 SNHLY and CDR2 FYNNEI. The CDR3 is CASSNGQAYGYTF. The CDR3 region has the DNA TGTGCCAGCAGTAACGGACAGGCCTATGGCTACACCTTC.

This sequence joins TRBV30 and TRBJ2-1, with a possible D match to TRBD2 (5 bases). Per germline, CDR1 GTSNPN and CDR2 SVGIG (reference sequence). This CDR3 is built from 14 residues. Trimming took 0 bases from V and 2 from J, leaving 8 bases between them. In nucleotides, the CDR3 is TGTGCCTGGAGTGTCTTAGCGCCCTACAATGAGCAGTTCTTC. Amino acids: CAWSVLAPYNEQFF.